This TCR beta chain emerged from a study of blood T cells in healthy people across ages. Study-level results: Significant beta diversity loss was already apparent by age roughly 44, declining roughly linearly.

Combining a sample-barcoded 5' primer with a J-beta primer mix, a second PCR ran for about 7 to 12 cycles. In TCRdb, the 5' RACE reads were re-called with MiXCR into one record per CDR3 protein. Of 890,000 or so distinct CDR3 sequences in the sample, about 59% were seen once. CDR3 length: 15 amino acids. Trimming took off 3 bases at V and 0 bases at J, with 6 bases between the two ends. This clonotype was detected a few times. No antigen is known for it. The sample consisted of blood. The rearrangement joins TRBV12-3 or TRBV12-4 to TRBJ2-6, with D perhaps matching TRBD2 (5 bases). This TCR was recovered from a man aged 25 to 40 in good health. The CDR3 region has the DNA TGTGCCAGCAGTTTTGCGGGCTCTGGGGCCAACGTCCTGACTTTC. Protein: CASSFAGSGANVLTF.